What follows describes a single TCR beta chain. Its cognate antigen is unknown. The time point was: newly diagnosed GD, antithyroid drugs for less than 3 months. There was RNA extracted from PBMCs, and the TCR library was made from it. This entry is derived from a study of regulatory T cells in long-lasting Graves disease. Study background: Graves' patients with a new diagnosis had received antithyroid drugs under 3 months.

Overall study results and limits: Persistent patients shared more public clonotypes (under 3,000) than newly diagnosed patients (around 1,000).

According to the study, TCR beta libraries were built with iRepertoire HTBI primers and CDR3-region Arm-PCR. From the multiplex PCR reads, TCRdb called clonotypes with MiXCR, one entry per CDR3 protein. The table includes 420,000 or so distinct CDR3 sequences, about 15% detected once. The CDR3 is 18 amino acids. V was trimmed by 4 bases and J by 0 bases, leaving 24 bases between them. CDR1 is GTSNPN, CDR2 SVGIG, per germline (reference sequence). This sample was shared with a second study, whose subject was T cells in Graves' hyperthyroidism and ophthalmopathy. This second study notes: Across 18 months, stable Graves' hyperthyroidism was marked by no progression to ophthalmopathy. Ophthalmopathy prediction by the model preceded onset by a median about 6 months.

The chain carries TRBV30 and TRBJ1-1, with D possibly matching TRBD1 (5 bases). The material was peripheral blood mononuclear cells (PBMCs), obtained at new diagnosis, from a patient treated with antithyroid drugs. The receptor comes from a woman under 30 with Graves disease. This CDR3 reads CAWTLPWLGGIMNTEAFF. CDR3 coding DNA: TGTGCCTGGACCCTCCCGTGGTTGGGGGGAATAATGAACACTGAAGCTTTCTTT. Combining the CDR3 with reference TRBV30 and TRBJ1-1 gives the whole variable domain SQTIHQWPATLVQPVGSPLSLECTVEGTSNPNLYWYRQAAGRGLQLLFYSVGIGQISSEVPQNLSASRPQDRQFILSSKKLLLSDSGFYLCAWTLPWLGGIMNTEAFFGQGTRLTVV.